This T cell receptor (beta chain) was documented in a study of blood T cell repertoires in COVID-19. This CDR3 is built from 16 residues. V lost 5 bases, J lost 2 bases, and 7 bases stayed unmatched. Germline V CDR1 and CDR2: SGHVS, FQNEAQ. This clone has just a few counts. Generated by immunoSEQ multiplex PCR, the TCRdb table keeps only in-frame clones and is missing some. The sample includes 150,000 to 200,000 clones, over 75% of them seen just once. V gene TRBV7-8 combines with J gene TRBJ2-5; 11 bases match TRBD1. The sequenced sample was peripheral blood. The origin of this receptor is a human donor in a cohort sampled during active COVID-19. In DNA, the CDR3 is TGTGCCAGCAGCGGAAGGACAGGGGGCAGGCAAGAGACCCAGTACTTC. Its protein product is CASSGRTGGRQETQYF.